This TCR beta chain emerged from a study of shared clonotypes between healthy human individuals (dated by TCRdb to 2020 to 2022). Study-wide context: The cohort comprised a couple of women and a few men aged 18 to 49 years. For each donor, three plates each were used for CD4 naive and CD4 memory, two plates were used for CD8 naive, and one plate was used for CD8 memory. To estimate repertoire size and how much clonotypes are shared between individuals, the study performed deep sequencing of blood TCR repertoires from 4 to 6 healthy adults. To increase sequencing depth and limit assay-specific biases, different laboratories used diverse techniques to prepare libraries and sequence TCR repertoires. Between about 0.9 and 8.9 billion PBMCs per donor were obtained by leukapheresis. General conclusions and limits of the study: Incomplete sequencing was indicated by rarefaction of sorted-subset datasets, despite the large sequencing depth. Compared with non-shared clonotypes, the clonotypes found in all four sorted-subset donors had higher generation probabilities. Based on pairwise subsampling, the degree of clonotype sharing among donors was expected to be affected by sequencing depth. Because the study included only a small number of donors, the genetic and exposure-history diversity represented was limited. Sampling was restricted to blood, and TCR repertoires in tissue are likely to differ from TCR repertoires in blood. Naive subsets generally had larger estimated clonotype richness than memory subsets did. Sharing across a few donors was observed for around 5% of naive CD4, 3.5% of naive CD8, 2% to 2.5% of memory CD4, and over 0.3% of memory CD8 clonotypes.

As encoded in the germline V gene (reference sequence), CDR1 is LNHDA while CDR2 is SQIVND. From the cysteine up to the phenylalanine, the CDR3 has a length of 14 residues. The kept DNA is CDR3 alone, 42 bases in frame from the first base. At the junction V is shortened by 7 bases and J by 6 bases, with 16 bases in between. With respect to this clone: Its antigen specificity is not known. Within one base of it there is no much larger clone, and no base qualities were kept.

Using the deep immunoSEQ assay, multiplex PCR amplified TCR CDR3 regions from genomic DNA. For each cell subset, the extracted genomic DNA was distributed evenly across all wells of several immunoSEQ 96-well plates, and each plate served as one replicate. Each replicate PCR for sorted subsets received around 0.2 ug genomic DNA, equal to around 32,000 T cell genomes. Purified libraries were measured with a Qubit 3.0 fluorometer, size-checked on a Bioanalyzer 2100, and measured again with the KAPA Library Quantification kit. Every immunoSEQ 96-well plate was sequenced on a separate single-read 150-cycle Illumina NextSeq 550 flow cell. Processing in the source paper ran as follows. Because the immunoSEQ output included only junctional sequences and no quality scores, the filtering could not be the same as the filtering used for full-length reads. To assign V/J genes and CDR3, sequences were annotated against IMGT germline references using PyIR, a Python wrapper for IgBLAST v1.9. Reads with weak V/J assignments (E-value above 1e-6), missing CDR3, stop codons, out-of-frame junctions, or ambiguous translated residues were removed. V3J clonotypes were defined as sequences sharing an identical inferred V gene, J gene, and CDR3 amino acid sequence. Percentage overlap between repertoires was calculated by dividing the number of shared unique clonotypes by the size of the smaller repertoire. RTK rarefaction, the Chao1 estimator, and Recon v2.1 estimates of unobserved clonotypes were used to assess repertoire richness. For all TCRbeta clonotypes obtained by the gDNA method from a handful of donors, generation probabilities were computed with OLGA. TCRdb provides this immuneACCESS table in a form limited to in-frame rearrangements. Some clones are lacking; in checked studies, under half of them reflect an unresolved V gene, and why the rest are absent is not known. That table gives V, J and clone size, and the DNA gave D and trimming. For this sample the table gives about 2.3 million clones, of which roughly 90% were detected only once. Together, the top ten hold more than 0.35% of the sample.

The donors were healthy, HIV-negative adults with no recently reported acute infections or vaccinations. Every donor was a Caucasian adult living in Nashville, Tennessee, USA. Magnetic negative selection was used to enrich CD4+ T cells, after which naive cells were positively selected on CD45RA and the negative fraction became the memory subset. Blood was collected by leukapheresis, and PBMCs were isolated by Ficoll-Histopaque density gradient centrifugation and then cryopreserved in liquid nitrogen vapor phase. Purity and quantity of every magnetically sorted T cell population were checked by analytical flow cytometry. Each sorted fraction had its genomic DNA isolated and then quantified by UV absorbance on a Nanodrop 2000c.

What was sequenced was naive CD4+ T cells from PBMCs. Explained via the paper, the cell subset or site label denotes: CD45RA+ positively selected. The rearrangement combines TRBV19 with TRBJ1-5; 5 matching bases give a weak D call of TRBD1. The clonotype originates from a man younger than 30 in good health. Some clones in this sample may be carry-over from other donors' samples. The CDR3 protein: CASKTGGWGQPQHF. The nucleotide sequence is TGTGCCAGTAAGACCGGGGGGTGGGGTCAGCCCCAGCATTTT.